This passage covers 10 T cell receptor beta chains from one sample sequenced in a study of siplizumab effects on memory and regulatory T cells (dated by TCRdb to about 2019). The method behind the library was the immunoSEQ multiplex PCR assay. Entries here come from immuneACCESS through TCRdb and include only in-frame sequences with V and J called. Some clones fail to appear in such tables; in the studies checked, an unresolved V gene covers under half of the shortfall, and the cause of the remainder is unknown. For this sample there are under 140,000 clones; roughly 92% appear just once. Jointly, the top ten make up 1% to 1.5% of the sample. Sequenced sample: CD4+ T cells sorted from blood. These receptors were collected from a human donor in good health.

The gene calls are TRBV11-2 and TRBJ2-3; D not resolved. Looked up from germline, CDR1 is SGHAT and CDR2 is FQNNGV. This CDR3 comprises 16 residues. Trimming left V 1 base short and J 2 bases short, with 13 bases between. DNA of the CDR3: TGTGCCAGCAGCTTAGTCCCCTCGCTTAACACAGATACGCAGTATTTT. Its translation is CASSLVPSLNTDTQYF. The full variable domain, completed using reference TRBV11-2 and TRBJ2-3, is EAGVAQSPRYKIIEKRQSVAFWCNPISGHATLYWYQQILGQGPKLLIQFQNNGVVDDSQLPKDRFSAERLKGVDSTLKIQPAKLEDSAVYLCASSLVPSLNTDTQYFGPGTRLTVL.

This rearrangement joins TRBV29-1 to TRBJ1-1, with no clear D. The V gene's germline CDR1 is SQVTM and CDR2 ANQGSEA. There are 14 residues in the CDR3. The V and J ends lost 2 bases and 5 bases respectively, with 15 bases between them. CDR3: CSVEPHGPGTEAFF. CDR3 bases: TGCAGCGTTGAACCCCACGGGCCGGGGACTGAAGCTTTCTTT.

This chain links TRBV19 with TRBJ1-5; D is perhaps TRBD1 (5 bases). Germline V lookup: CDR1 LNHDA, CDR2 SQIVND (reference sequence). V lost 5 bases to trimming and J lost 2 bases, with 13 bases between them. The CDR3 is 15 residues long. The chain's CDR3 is CASSSLRVGNQPQHF. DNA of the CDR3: TGTGCCAGTAGTTCACTCAGGGTTGGCAATCAGCCCCAGCATTTT.

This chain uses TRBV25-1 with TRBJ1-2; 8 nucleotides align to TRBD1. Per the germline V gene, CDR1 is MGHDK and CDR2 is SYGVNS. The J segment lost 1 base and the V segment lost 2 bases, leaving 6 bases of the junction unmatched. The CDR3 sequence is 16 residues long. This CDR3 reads CASSEPGTGVNYGYTF. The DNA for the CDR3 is TGTGCCAGCAGTGAACCCGGGACAGGAGTTAACTATGGCTACACCTTC.

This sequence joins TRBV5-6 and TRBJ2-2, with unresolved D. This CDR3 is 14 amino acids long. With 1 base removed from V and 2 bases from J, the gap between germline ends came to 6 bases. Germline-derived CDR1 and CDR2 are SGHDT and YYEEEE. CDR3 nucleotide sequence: TGTGCCAGCAGCTTGTTCAGAAACACCGGGGAGCTGTTTTTT. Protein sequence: CASSLFRNTGELFF.

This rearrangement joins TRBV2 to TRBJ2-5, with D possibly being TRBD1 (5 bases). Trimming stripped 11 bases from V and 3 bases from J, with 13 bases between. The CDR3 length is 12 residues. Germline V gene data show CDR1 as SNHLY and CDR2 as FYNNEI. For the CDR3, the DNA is TGTGCCGTCAAGGCAGGGAAAGAGACCCAGTACTTC. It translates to CAVKAGKETQYF.

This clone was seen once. CDR3 bases: TGTGCCAGCAGCCGAAGAGCTGGGGCCAACGTCCTGACTTTC. This translates into CASSRRAGANVLTF. The V gene is TRBV14, the J gene TRBJ2-6; D remains ambiguous. Germline CDR1 is SGHDN and CDR2 is FVKESK. Trimming took 4 bases from V and 2 from J, leaving 6 bases between them. This CDR3 contains 14 residues.

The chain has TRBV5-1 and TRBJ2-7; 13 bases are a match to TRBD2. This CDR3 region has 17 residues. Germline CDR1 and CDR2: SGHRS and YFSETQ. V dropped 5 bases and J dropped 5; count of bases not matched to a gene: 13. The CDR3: CASSNGLAGVVPDEQYF. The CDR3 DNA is TGCGCCAGCAGTAACGGACTAGCGGGAGTGGTTCCGGACGAGCAGTACTTC.

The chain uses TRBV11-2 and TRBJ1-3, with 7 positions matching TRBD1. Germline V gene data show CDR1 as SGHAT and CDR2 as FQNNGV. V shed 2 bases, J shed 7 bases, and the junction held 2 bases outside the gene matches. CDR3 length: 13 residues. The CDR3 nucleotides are TGTGCCAGCAGCTTATCAGGGGGGAACACCATATATTTT. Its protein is CASSLSGGNTIYF.

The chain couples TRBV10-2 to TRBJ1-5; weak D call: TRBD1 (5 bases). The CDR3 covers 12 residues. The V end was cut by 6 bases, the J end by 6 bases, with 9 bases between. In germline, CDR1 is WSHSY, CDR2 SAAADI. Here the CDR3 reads CASRGEGQPQHF. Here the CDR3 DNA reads TGCGCCAGCAGGGGGGAAGGTCAGCCCCAGCATTTT.